This passage covers 30 T cell receptor beta chains from one sample sequenced in a study of a mutant IDH1 vaccine in newly diagnosed glioma. Time point reported: week 47, end of study. A single vaccine dose contained 300 ug of mutant IDH1 20-mer peptide, and topical imiquimod was used with it. These receptors have no identified antigens. Profiling relied on immunoSEQ multiplex PCR, and the TCRdb table lists in-frame clones only, not all of them. The sample carries tens of thousands of clones, 75% recorded once. Sequencing used PBMCs, obtained from a glioma patient whose treatment included an IDH1 peptide vaccine. These receptors originate from a man aged 50-60 years with glioma.

The chain uses TRBV6-1 and TRBJ2-5; D perhaps matches TRBD2 (7 bases). This CDR3 contains 15 residues. Per the germline V gene, CDR1 is MNHNS and CDR2 is SASEGT. The V and J ends lost 0 bases and 9 bases respectively, with 17 bases between them. This CDR3 reads CASSEALGGGEPQYF. The CDR3 DNA reads TGTGCCAGCAGTGAAGCCCTGGGAGGGGGGGAACCCCAGTACTTC.

This clone has just a few counts. The V and J genes are TRBV29-1 and TRBJ2-7, with a tentative D call TRBD1 (5 bases). Germline V gene data show CDR1 as SQVTM and CDR2 as ANQGSEA. V gave up 7 bases and J gave up 5 bases, with 18 bases separating them. The CDR3 is 13 residues long. CDR3 sequence reads: CSAYLRGSNEQYF. For the CDR3, the DNA is TGCAGCGCCTACCTTAGGGGCAGCAACGAGCAGTACTTC.

The CDR3 DNA follows: TGTGCCAGCAGCTTAGGCCTAGGACAGGTTAACAATGAGCAGTTCTTC. Translating it yields CASSLGLGQVNNEQFF. This sequence joins TRBV13 and TRBJ2-1; TRBD1 aligns across 7 bases. With V trimmed by 0 bases and J by 5 bases, 7 bases remained unmatched. CDR1 is PRHDT, CDR2 FYEKMQ, per germline (reference sequence). The CDR3 has 16 residues.

The rearrangement joins TRBV30 to TRBJ2-1; D is ambiguous. The V end lost 4 bases, the J end lost 0 bases, and 13 bases lay between the germline ends. The V gene's germline CDR1 is GTSNPN and CDR2 SVGIG (reference sequence). The CDR3 extends over 15 amino acids. This CDR3 is CAWIPVLGSYNEQFF. CDR3 DNA sequence: TGTGCCTGGATTCCGGTTCTAGGCTCCTACAATGAGCAGTTCTTC. Based on the CDR3 plus reference TRBV30 and TRBJ2-1, the full variable domain is SQTIHQWPATLVQPVGSPLSLECTVEGTSNPNLYWYRQAAGRGLQLLFYSVGIGQISSEVPQNLSASRPQDRQFILSSKKLLLSDSGFYLCAWIPVLGSYNEQFFGPGTRLTVL.

This rearrangement joins TRBV6-5 to TRBJ1-4; maybe TRBD1 (5 bases). V was pared by 5 bases and J by 8 bases, with 18 bases between. The germline V gene has CDR1 MNHEY and CDR2 SVGAGI. The length of the CDR3 is 15 residues. The CDR3 coding sequence is TGTGCCAGCAGTCGGGACGCCGGTGCGGGGGAAAAACTGTTTTTT. Translation: CASSRDAGAGEKLFF.

The V gene is TRBV4-1, the J gene TRBJ2-1; the D is unclear. V was trimmed by 0 bases and J by 2 bases, leaving 8 bases between them. Germline V gene sequence: CDR1 MGHRA, CDR2 YSYEKL. This CDR3 contains 15 residues. The CDR3 spells CASSQERIPYNEQFF. DNA of the CDR3: TGCGCCAGCAGCCAAGAACGGATCCCCTACAATGAGCAGTTCTTC.

The V and J genes are TRBV5-6 and TRBJ2-3; D possibly matches TRBD1 or TRBD2 (5 bases each). Germline lookup yields CDR1 SGHDT and CDR2 YYEEEE. V was trimmed by 6 bases and J by 3 bases, leaving 23 bases between them. CDR3 length: 17 amino acids. The CDR3 coding sequence is TGTGCCAGCACCCGGAGCATGGGGGAAAAAGGGACAGATACGCAGTATTTT. This sequence encodes CASTRSMGEKGTDTQYF.

The chain has TRBV7-2 and TRBJ2-7, with a tentative D call TRBD2 (5 bases). Between the trimmed V and J ends, which lost 5 bases and 4 bases, there was a span of 21 bases. CDR1 and CDR2 (germline): SGHTA, FQGNSA. CDR3 length: 16 residues. The CDR3: CASSPGRASRLYEQYF. In DNA form, the CDR3 reads TGTGCCAGCAGCCCAGGCCGTGCTAGCCGACTTTACGAGCAGTACTTC.

The chain uses TRBV4-3 and TRBJ2-1; D remains ambiguous. V was pared by 1 base and J by 8 bases, with 12 bases between. The CDR3 has 14 residues. The germline CDR1 and CDR2 sequences are LGHNA and YSLEER. CDR3 sequence (DNA): TGCGCCAGCAGCCAAGTAGGGTCCGACCATGAGCAGTTCTTC. Translation gives CASSQVGSDHEQFF.

The gene calls are TRBV25-1 and TRBJ1-2, with 7 bases identical to TRBD1. The germline CDR1 and CDR2 sequences are MGHDK and SYGVNS. With 3 bases clipped from V and 5 bases from J, the junction kept 9 bases outside the gene matches. The CDR3 runs to 15 residues. CDR3: CASSDLPGTEYGYTF. CDR3 nucleotide sequence: TGTGCCAGCAGTGACCTCCCCGGGACAGAGTATGGCTACACCTTC.

The rearrangement joins TRBV30 to TRBJ2-7; TRBD2 matches at 7 bases. The ends lost 1 base at V and 1 base at J; junction bases unmatched: 4. Looked up from germline, CDR1 is GTSNPN and CDR2 is SVGIG (reference sequence). The CDR3 runs to 14 residues. CDR3 sequence: CAWSGGGGSYEQYF. Written as DNA, the CDR3 is TGTGCCTGGAGTGGAGGCGGGGGTTCCTACGAGCAGTACTTC.

The DNA for the CDR3 is TGTGCCAGCAGGCGCGAAGGGGGCGGGCATCAGCCCCAGCATTTT. Its protein is CASRREGGGHQPQHF. V is TRBV2 and J is TRBJ1-5, with 7 bases aligning to TRBD1. Germline CDR1 SNHLY, CDR2 FYNNEI. This CDR3 spans 15 amino acids. With 6 bases clipped from V and 5 bases from J, the junction kept 10 bases outside the gene matches.

The chain carries TRBV7-9 and TRBJ2-7; D assignment may be TRBD1 or TRBD2 (6 bases each). There are 17 residues in the CDR3. V was cut by 4 bases and J by 0 bases, with 19 bases left in between. The germline gives CDR1 SEHNR, CDR2 FQNEAQ (reference sequence). CDR3 nucleotide sequence: TGTGCCAGCAGCTCCATTAGGGGGGTTGCCCCCTCCTACGAGCAGTACTTC. Translating it yields CASSSIRGVAPSYEQYF.

The chain combines TRBV2 with TRBJ2-5; D might be TRBD1 (6 bases). The germline V and J ends were trimmed by 5 bases and 5 bases, with 21 bases remaining between them. The CDR3 sequence is 16 residues long. Looked up from germline, CDR1 is SNHLY and CDR2 is FYNNEI. The CDR3, as DNA: TGTGCCAGCAGTATTAGACAGGCCAGAGTCAGGGAGACCCAGTACTTC. It yields the protein CASSIRQARVRETQYF. Full variable domain (rest looked up from reference TRBV2 and TRBJ2-5): EPEVTQTPSHQVTQMGQEVILRCVPISNHLYFYWYRQILGQKVEFLVSFYNNEISEKSEIFDDQFSVERPDGSNFTLKIRSTKLEDSAMYFCASSIRQARVRETQYFGPGTRLLVL.

The J gene is TRBJ1-1, the V gene TRBV19, with a possible D match to TRBD1 (5 bases). Germline V lookup: CDR1 LNHDA, CDR2 SQIVND (reference sequence). V was pared by 1 base and J by 4 bases, with 13 bases between. This CDR3 has 15 residues. The CDR3 protein is CASSIGGIGGTEAFF. CDR3 in DNA: TGTGCCAGTAGTATAGGGGGGATAGGCGGCACTGAAGCTTTCTTT.

Only one count was recorded for this clone. The chain has TRBV5-4 and TRBJ1-2; tentative D call: TRBD1 (5 bases). Germline V gene data show CDR1 as SGHNT and CDR2 as YYREEE (reference sequence). Between the trimmed V and J ends, which lost 2 bases and 1 base, there was a span of 9 bases. This CDR3 has 14 residues. The CDR3 region is CASSFRGGNYGYTF. The CDR3 DNA reads as TGTGCCAGCAGCTTCCGTGGGGGTAACTATGGCTACACCTTC.

The CDR3 nucleotides are TGTGCCTGGAACAAGAACTCTGGAAACACCATATATTTT. Amino acid sequence: CAWNKNSGNTIYF. The chain has TRBV30 and TRBJ1-3; D unclear. This CDR3 comprises 13 residues. V lost 4 bases, J lost 0 bases, and 7 bases lay in between. Germline V gives CDR1 GTSNPN, CDR2 SVGIG (reference sequence).

The chain combines TRBV6-5 with TRBJ2-1; tentative D call: TRBD1 (7 bases). The germline V gene encodes CDR1 MNHEY and CDR2 SVGAGI. The V and J ends lost 10 bases and 7 bases respectively, with 17 bases between them. This CDR3 spans 13 amino acids. CDR3 sequence (DNA): TGTGCCAAAAGGGGCCAGGGGGGAAATGAGCAGTTCTTC. Its protein is CAKRGQGGNEQFF.

This chain connects TRBV13 to TRBJ2-7, with TRBD1 matching 9 bases. Germline values: CDR1 PRHDT, CDR2 FYEKMQ (reference sequence). The CDR3 runs 14 residues. V shed 4 bases and J 2 bases; nucleotides not matched to a gene: 3. The chain's CDR3 is CASSSGTGTYEQYF. The CDR3 nucleotides are TGTGCCAGCAGCTCCGGGACAGGGACCTACGAGCAGTACTTC.

The rearrangement uses TRBV19 and TRBJ1-3, with D hard to call. The germline V gene encodes CDR1 LNHDA and CDR2 SQIVND (reference sequence). CDR3 length: 13 amino acids. V was trimmed by 9 bases and J by 0 bases, leaving 9 bases between them. The CDR3, as DNA: TGTGCCAGCTTCCTCTCCTCTGGAAACACCATATATTTT. Translation: CASFLSSGNTIYF.

The chain has TRBV5-4 and TRBJ1-2; 7 nucleotides line up with TRBD1. The ends lost 1 base at V and 3 bases at J; junction bases unmatched: 6. From germline, CDR1 is SGHNT and CDR2 YYREEE (reference sequence). There are 15 residues in the CDR3. This CDR3 reads CASSLKTGADYGYTF. CDR3 coding DNA: TGTGCCAGCAGCTTGAAAACAGGGGCTGACTATGGCTACACCTTC.

This sequence joins TRBV5-1 and TRBJ2-5; D unclear. Germline-derived CDR1 and CDR2 are SGHRS and YFSETQ. The V end lost 0 bases, the J end lost 2 bases, and 8 bases lay between the germline ends. The CDR3 totals 14 residues. For the CDR3, the DNA is TGCGCCAGCAGCTTGGGACACTTACAAGAGACCCAGTACTTC. Translated: CASSLGHLQETQYF.

The chain is built from TRBV10-3 and TRBJ2-2, with 9 bases matching TRBD2. With V trimmed by 4 bases and J by 6 bases, 3 bases remained unmatched. The CDR3 is 14 amino acids. CDR1 ENHRY and CDR2 SYGVKD come from the germline V gene. CDR3 bases: TGTGCCATCAGTGTAATAGCGGGGGCCGGGGAGCTGTTTTTT. Its translation: CAISVIAGAGELFF.

This clone was recorded only once. The chain is built from TRBV2 and TRBJ2-7; D uncertain. CDR1 SNHLY and CDR2 FYNNEI come from the germline V gene. V was trimmed by 6 bases and J by 0 bases, leaving 9 bases between them. This CDR3 contains 13 residues. The chain's CDR3 is CASRPLSSYEQYF. CDR3 nucleotide sequence: TGTGCCAGCAGACCCCTGTCCTCCTACGAGCAGTACTTC.

The V gene is TRBV4-1, the J gene TRBJ2-4; D remains ambiguous. The CDR3 contains 12 residues. Germline V gives CDR1 MGHRA, CDR2 YSYEKL. Between the trimmed V and J ends, which lost 0 bases and 8 bases, there was a span of 5 bases. CDR3 loop: CASSQEKDIQYF. The CDR3 bases are TGCGCCAGCAGCCAAGAGAAGGACATTCAGTACTTC.

The rearrangement uses TRBV9 and TRBJ1-3; D is undetermined. Trimming stripped 3 bases from V and 6 bases from J, with 4 bases between. This CDR3 spans 11 amino acids. The germline CDR1 and CDR2 sequences are SGDLS and YYNGEE. CDR3 loop: CASSGLNTIYF. Written as DNA, the CDR3 is TGTGCCAGCAGCGGCCTAAACACCATATATTTT.

This clone was detected only once. J is TRBJ1-2 and V is TRBV5-1; TRBD1 is a possible D gene (5 bases). The V and J ends lost 0 bases and 1 base respectively, with 7 bases between them. The CDR3 is 14 amino acids. Germline V lookup: CDR1 SGHRS, CDR2 YFSETQ. CDR3 in amino acids: CASSLGQSNYGYTF. In DNA form, the CDR3 reads TGCGCCAGCAGCTTGGGACAGAGTAACTATGGCTACACCTTC.

This chain connects TRBV19 to TRBJ1-1; D is undetermined. Trimming took off 3 bases at V and 6 bases at J, with 8 bases between the two ends. Germline V gene data show CDR1 as LNHDA and CDR2 as SQIVND (reference sequence). This CDR3 comprises 12 residues. CDR3 DNA: TGTGCCAGTAGTATTCTCAACGCTGAAGCTTTCTTT. Its protein product is CASSILNAEAFF.

This chain uses TRBV14 with TRBJ2-3, with D perhaps given as TRBD1 or TRBD2 (6 bases each). Between the trimmed V and J ends, which lost 0 bases and 11 bases, there was a span of 12 bases. The germline V gene has CDR1 SGHDN and CDR2 FVKESK. The CDR3 totals 13 residues. The CDR3 loop reads CASSQDHGGMQYF. CDR3 nucleotides: TGTGCCAGCAGCCAAGATCACGGGGGCATGCAGTATTTT.

The chain uses TRBV28 and TRBJ1-2; tentatively, D is TRBD1 (6 bases). Trimming pared 4 bases from V and 1 base from J, leaving 19 bases between. The CDR3 totals 17 residues. Germline V gene sequence: CDR1 MDHEN, CDR2 SYDVKM. CDR3 DNA sequence: TGTGCCAGCAGTTCCGGACAGCCTCAATCACTTAACTATGGCTACACCTTC. It is translated as CASSSGQPQSLNYGYTF.